One and the same sample provided the 22 T cell receptor beta chains below, sequenced in a study of blood T cell repertoires in COVID-19. Some clones are missing from TCRdb's copy, which holds only in-frame ones; the method was immunoSEQ multiplex PCR. Of 150,000 to 200,000 clones detected, roughly nine tenths appear once; the ten largest clones hold about a fifth. The sample taken for sequencing was peripheral blood. The receptors shown here come from a man between 60 and 70 years old with active or convalescent COVID-19.

V gene TRBV27 combines with J gene TRBJ1-2; D is perhaps TRBD1 (5 bases). CDR3 length equals 14 residues. Per the germline V gene, CDR1 is MNHEY and CDR2 is SMNVEV (reference sequence). Trimming removed 5 bases at V and 8 bases at J, with 18 bases between. The CDR3 reads CASSRTRESSGYTF. CDR3 in DNA: TGTGCCAGCAGTCGGACACGAGAGAGTAGCGGCTACACCTTC.

The rearrangement uses TRBV6-5 and TRBJ2-1, with D possibly TRBD1 on 6 matching bases. Germline CDR1 and CDR2: MNHEY and SVGAGI. Trimming took 8 bases from V and 0 from J, leaving 11 bases between them. This CDR3 is built from 14 residues. In DNA, the CDR3 is TGTGCCAGCGTCGGGACACTCTCCTACAATGAGCAGTTCTTC. It codes for CASVGTLSYNEQFF.

This chain uses TRBV10-2 with TRBJ1-5, with 11 nucleotides matching TRBD1. Losses at the gene ends were 5 bases for V and 4 bases for J; bases not matched to a gene: 7. This CDR3 is built from 16 residues. CDR1 and CDR2 (germline): WSHSY, SAAADI. CDR3 protein: CASSFRDRGKNQPQHF. CDR3 bases: TGCGCCAGCAGTTTCCGGGACAGGGGGAAAAATCAGCCCCAGCATTTT.

The J gene is TRBJ1-3, the V gene TRBV10-1, with D unresolved. There are 14 residues in the CDR3. The germline V and J ends were trimmed by 1 base and 3 bases, with 7 bases remaining between them. The germline V gene has CDR1 WNHNN and CDR2 SYGVQD (reference sequence). The CDR3 coding sequence is TGCGCCAGCAGTGAGTTCGGTATTGGAAACACCATATATTTT. Protein product: CASSEFGIGNTIYF.

The chain has TRBV2 and TRBJ1-1, with TRBD1 identical over 8 bases. CDR1 is SNHLY, CDR2 FYNNEI, per germline. The V and J ends lost 8 bases and 11 bases, in that order; junction bases with no gene match: 10. This CDR3 has 12 residues. Here the CDR3 DNA reads TGTGCCAGCCTACAGGGGGACGGTCTCGCTTTCTTT. Its translation is CASLQGDGLAFF.

This clone appeared once. The chain recombines TRBV5-1 with TRBJ1-2, with D possibly matching TRBD1 (5 bases). With 1 base removed from V and 2 bases from J, the gap between germline ends came to 18 bases. The CDR3 runs 17 residues. In germline, CDR1 is SGHRS, CDR2 YFSETQ. CDR3 bases: TGCGCCAGCAGCTTGTCCCCCCGGAGGGGCCCGAACTATGGCTACACCTTC. It specifies CASSLSPRRGPNYGYTF.

The chain employs TRBV24-1 and TRBJ2-5; 7 nucleotides line up with TRBD1. CDR3 length: 14 amino acids. J lost 2 bases, V lost 2 bases, and 1 base had no gene match. CDR1 and CDR2 (germline): KGHDR, SFDVKD. CDR3 protein: CATSDSRGQETQYF. The CDR3 nucleotides are TGTGCCACCAGTGATTCCAGGGGGCAAGAGACCCAGTACTTC.

This sequence joins TRBV2 and TRBJ1-1, with D possibly TRBD1 on 5 matching bases. The CDR3 extends over 15 amino acids. V was clipped by 7 bases and J by 1 base, with 16 bases between them. CDR1 and CDR2 (germline): SNHLY, FYNNEI. The CDR3 sequence is CASTARAGQNTEAFF. CDR3 bases: TGTGCCAGCACAGCTCGGGCAGGGCAGAACACTGAAGCTTTCTTT.

V usage is TRBV21-1 and J usage is TRBJ1-2; TRBD1 is the table's D call, not checked against the DNA. TRBV21-1 is deemed a pseudogene. CDR3 length: 13 amino acids. CDR3 loop: CASRSDRGDGYTF. Written as DNA, the CDR3 is TGTGCCAGCCGCTCGGACAGGGGTGATGGCTACACCTTC.

V is TRBV18 and J is TRBJ1-1; TRBD1 might be the D (6 bases). The ends were cut back, 3 bases at V and 6 bases at J, with 17 bases in the middle. There are 15 residues in the CDR3. The germline gives CDR1 KGHSH, CDR2 LQKENI. The CDR3 DNA reads TGTGCCAGCTCACCCCTTCGGACAGTGAGAGCTGAAGCTTTCTTT. It specifies CASSPLRTVRAEAFF.

The gene calls are TRBV2 and TRBJ1-2, with D unclear. Trimming removed 6 bases from V and 0 bases from J, with 8 bases in between. The V gene's germline CDR1 is SNHLY and CDR2 FYNNEI. The CDR3 is 13 amino acids. Here the CDR3 DNA reads TGTGCCAGCAGGGTAGAAACTAACTATGGCTACACCTTC. Residues: CASRVETNYGYTF.

The chain couples TRBV2 to TRBJ2-5; D uncertain. Trimming pared 1 base from V and 5 bases from J, leaving 8 bases between. Germline V gene data show CDR1 as SNHLY and CDR2 as FYNNEI. This CDR3 is 13 amino acids long. This CDR3 reads CASSEGVLETQYF. CDR3 in DNA: TGTGCCAGCAGTGAAGGAGTCTTGGAGACCCAGTACTTC.

The V call is TRBV30, the J call TRBJ1-2, with a tentative D call TRBD1 (5 bases). Germline values: CDR1 GTSNPN, CDR2 SVGIG (reference sequence). The length of the CDR3 is 14 residues. The V end was cut by 2 bases, the J end by 7 bases, with 17 bases between. CDR3: CAWSIGTGSLGYTF. The CDR3 DNA is TGTGCCTGGAGTATCGGGACTGGATCCCTTGGCTACACCTTC.

V usage is TRBV4-2 and J usage is TRBJ2-3; 11 positions match TRBD2. The V and J ends lost 0 bases and 4 bases, in that order; junction bases with no gene match: 6. In germline, CDR1 is LGHNA, CDR2 YNFKEQ. The CDR3 extends over 17 amino acids. CDR3: CASSQDLAGGLSDTQYF. Here the CDR3 DNA reads TGTGCCAGCAGCCAAGATCTAGCGGGGGGCCTTTCAGATACGCAGTATTTT.

The gene calls are TRBV9 and TRBJ1-3; 12 nucleotides match TRBD1. The CDR3 has 19 residues. The J segment lost 4 bases and the V segment lost 5 bases, leaving 16 bases of the junction unmatched. The germline V gene has CDR1 SGDLS and CDR2 YYNGEE. CDR3 residues: CASSTHPGQGASTGNTIYF. The CDR3 region has the DNA TGTGCCAGCAGTACTCACCCGGGACAGGGGGCGTCGACAGGAAACACCATATATTTT.

The chain joins TRBV7-2 to TRBJ1-2, with D maybe TRBD1 (6 bases). Germline CDR1 and CDR2: SGHTA and FQGNSA. The length of the CDR3 is 15 residues. V was cut by 5 bases and J by 2 bases, with 15 bases left in between. Here the CDR3 reads CASSLAPTGNYGYTF. Here the CDR3 DNA reads TGTGCCAGCAGCCTCGCCCCCACAGGGAACTATGGCTACACCTTC.

The rearrangement uses TRBV3-1 (or the pseudogene TRBV3-2) and TRBJ1-4; no clear D. CDR1 and CDR2 from the germline V gene are LGHDT and YNNKEL (reference sequence). V was trimmed by 0 bases and J by 9 bases, leaving 17 bases between them. The CDR3 length is 16 residues. CDR3 in amino acids: CASSQETDDERKKLFF. The CDR3 bases are TGTGCCAGCAGCCAAGAAACGGATGACGAGCGTAAAAAACTGTTTTTT.

The chain uses TRBV7-6 and TRBJ2-7; 9 bases align to TRBD1. This CDR3 spans 15 amino acids. J lost 5 bases, V lost 5 bases, and 10 bases had no gene match. Germline V gives CDR1 SGHVS, CDR2 FNYEAQ. The DNA of the CDR3 is TGTGCCAGCAGCCCCGGCGGGACAGGGTTCAACGAGCAGTACTTC. It is translated as CASSPGGTGFNEQYF.

The chain links TRBV6-5 to TRBJ1-4; D gene ambiguous. Trimming cost V 6 bases and J 4 bases, with 12 bases left between them. CDR1 MNHEY and CDR2 SVGAGI come from the germline V gene. The CDR3 loop spans 14 amino acids. CDR3 sequence reads: CASSPGGSNEKLFF. The DNA of the CDR3 is TGTGCCAGCAGCCCCGGAGGGAGTAATGAAAAACTGTTTTTT.

This clone was recorded only once. This sequence joins TRBV10-3 and TRBJ1-1, with D unclear. The germline V gene has CDR1 ENHRY and CDR2 SYGVKD. The V end lost 5 bases, the J end lost 1 base, and 8 bases lay between the germline ends. This CDR3 region has 13 residues. In DNA form, the CDR3 reads TGTGCCATCAGTTTCGACACGAACACTGAAGCTTTCTTT. This codes for CAISFDTNTEAFF.

The J gene is TRBJ1-5, the V gene TRBV7-6, with D unresolved. The CDR3 consists of 15 residues. Trimming took 5 bases from V and 3 from J, leaving 14 bases between them. Germline V CDR1 and CDR2: SGHVS, FNYEAQ. In DNA form, the CDR3 reads TGTGCCAGCAGCCCCTTTCCCTTTTACAATCAGCCCCAGCATTTT. It yields the protein CASSPFPFYNQPQHF.

This clone was seen just once. The chain has TRBV11-2 and TRBJ2-1, with 7 bases that match TRBD2. Germline V CDR1 and CDR2: SGHAT, FQNNGV. Trimming at V came to 6 bases and at J to 6 bases, leaving 8 bases not matched to a gene. The CDR3 contains 14 residues. CDR3 region: CASSTELARNEQFF. Written as DNA, the CDR3 is TGTGCCAGCAGTACAGAACTAGCGCGCAATGAGCAGTTCTTC.